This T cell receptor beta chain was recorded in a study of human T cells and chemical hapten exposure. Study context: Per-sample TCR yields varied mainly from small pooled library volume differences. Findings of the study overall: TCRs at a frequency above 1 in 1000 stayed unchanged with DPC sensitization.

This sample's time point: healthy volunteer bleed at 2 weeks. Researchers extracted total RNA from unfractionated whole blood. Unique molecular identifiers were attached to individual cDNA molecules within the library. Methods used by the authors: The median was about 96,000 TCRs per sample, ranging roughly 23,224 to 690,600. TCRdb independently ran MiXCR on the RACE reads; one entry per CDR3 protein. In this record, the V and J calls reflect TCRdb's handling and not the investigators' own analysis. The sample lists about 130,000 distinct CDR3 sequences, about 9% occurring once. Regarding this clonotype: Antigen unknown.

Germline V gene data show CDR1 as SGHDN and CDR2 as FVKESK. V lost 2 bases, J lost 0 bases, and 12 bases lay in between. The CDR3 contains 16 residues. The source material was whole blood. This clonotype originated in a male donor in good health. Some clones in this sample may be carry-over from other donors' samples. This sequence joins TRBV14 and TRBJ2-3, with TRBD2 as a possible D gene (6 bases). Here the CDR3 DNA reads TGTGCCAGCAGCCAACCGCGGAGGGAAAGCACAGATACGCAGTATTTT. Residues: CASSQPRRESTDTQYF. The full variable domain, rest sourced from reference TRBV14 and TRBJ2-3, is EAGVTQFPSHSVIEKGQTVTLRCDPISGHDNLYWYRRVMGKEIKFLLHFVKESKQDESGMPNNRFLAERTGGTYSTLKVQPAELEDSGVYFCASSQPRRESTDTQYFGPGTRLTVL.